The next 14 T cell receptor beta chains were all read from a single sample in a study of naive and memory T cell subsets. Both TRBC1 and TRBC2 were covered by a beta constant-region primer of two equimolar oligonucleotides. Four rounds of PCR amplified the ligated cDNA using nested alpha and beta constant-region primers plus SP2. TCRdb ran MiXCR on the UMI-ligation and nested PCR reads and lists one entry per CDR3 protein. The sample lists tens of thousands of distinct CDR3 sequences; about 18% were seen once. Sequences were obtained from effector memory CD4+ T cells from blood. Sample subset: effector memory, CD45RA- CD27-. Source of these receptors: a human donor in good health.

This clonotype was counted ten times or more. J is TRBJ2-4 and V is TRBV3-1, with 7 bases fitting TRBD1. There are 12 residues in the CDR3. The V gene end was trimmed by 2 bases and the J gene end by 11 bases; junction bases not matched to a gene: 3. CDR1 LGHDT and CDR2 YNNKEL come from the germline V gene (reference sequence). CDR3 bases: TGTGCCAGCAGCCAAACAGGGGCGGTTCAGTACTTC. The encoded protein is CASSQTGAVQYF.

The V and J genes are TRBV18 and TRBJ2-2; no clear D. Trimming left V 1 base short and J 4 bases short, with 7 bases between. This CDR3 has 14 amino acids. CDR1 KGHSH and CDR2 LQKENI come from the germline V gene. CDR3 coding DNA: TGTGCCAGCTCACCACAATCTAGCACCGGGGAGCTGTTTTTT. It encodes CASSPQSSTGELFF. The complete variable domain, with remaining parts taken from reference TRBV18 and TRBJ2-2, reads NAGVMQNPRHLVRRRGQEARLRCSPMKGHSHVYWYRQLPEEGLKFMVYLQKENIIDESGMPKERFSAEFPKEGPSILRIQQVVRGDSAAYFCASSPQSSTGELFFGEGSRLTVL.

The chain links TRBV20-1 to TRBJ2-2; TRBD2 matches 9 bases. The CDR3 totals 15 residues. J gave up 3 bases and V 0 bases, and 2 bases lay outside the gene matches. CDR1 and CDR2 (germline): DFQATT, SNEGSKA (reference sequence). The CDR3 is CSARERGGDTGELFF. DNA of the CDR3: TGCAGTGCTAGAGAGCGCGGGGGGGACACCGGGGAGCTGTTTTTT.

The rearrangement links TRBV6-1 to TRBJ2-1; tentative D call: TRBD2 (6 bases). In germline, CDR1 is MNHNS, CDR2 SASEGT. The CDR3 runs to 15 residues. The V end was cut by 3 bases, the J end by 5 bases, with 14 bases between. This chain's CDR3 is CASSDRRETDNEQFF. CDR3 DNA: TGTGCCAGCAGTGATCGTCGGGAGACTGACAATGAGCAGTTCTTC.

This clonotype was seen repeatedly, ten times or more. The gene calls are TRBV20-1 and TRBJ1-1; D gene unclear. Trimming left V 6 bases short and J 0 bases short, with 14 bases between. Germline CDR1 and CDR2: DFQATT and SNEGSKA (reference sequence). CDR3 length: 14 amino acids. CDR3 residues: CSAPSVGMNTEAFF. The CDR3 nucleotides read TGCAGTGCCCCCAGTGTGGGAATGAACACTGAAGCTTTCTTT.

There are a few counts of this clonotype. The gene calls are TRBV29-1 and TRBJ2-2, with 7 bases lining up with TRBD2. In germline, CDR1 is SQVTM, CDR2 ANQGSEA. The CDR3 length is 14 residues. The J segment lost 7 bases and the V segment lost 7 bases, leaving 12 bases of the junction unmatched. CDR3 nucleotides: TGCAGCGCCAGCCGCGCGGGAGTGGTCGGGGAGCTGTTTTTT. Its protein product is CSASRAGVVGELFF.

This clonotype was found many times. This chain links TRBV20-1 with TRBJ2-1, with 8 positions matching TRBD2. Germline CDR1 DFQATT, CDR2 SNEGSKA (reference sequence). After removal of 2 bases from V and 3 bases from J, the junction contained 3 bases not matched to a gene. The CDR3 has 14 residues. CDR3 region: CSARKGTSYNEQFF. The CDR3 region has the DNA TGCAGTGCTAGAAAGGGGACTAGCTACAATGAGCAGTTCTTC.

At least ten counts were recorded for this clonotype. The gene calls are TRBV20-1 and TRBJ2-7; D is perhaps TRBD2 (5 bases). The CDR3 has 15 amino acids. Per germline, CDR1 DFQATT and CDR2 SNEGSKA (reference sequence). The ends were cut back, 3 bases at V and 2 bases at J, with 17 bases in the middle. CDR3 region: CSARRPREPTYEQYF. The CDR3 DNA is TGCAGTGCTAGGCGCCCCCGGGAACCCACCTACGAGCAGTACTTC.

The V call is TRBV5-6, the J call TRBJ1-5, with D hard to call. Trimming pared 5 bases from V and 0 bases from J, leaving 6 bases between. The CDR3 totals 13 residues. Germline V CDR1 and CDR2: SGHDT, YYEEEE. The CDR3 reads CASRRYSNQPQHF. The CDR3, as DNA: TGTGCCAGCAGGCGGTATAGCAATCAGCCCCAGCATTTT.

This clonotype was counted between two and nine times. This rearrangement joins TRBV5-4 to TRBJ2-1; perhaps TRBD2 as D (6 bases). V lost 4 bases to trimming and J lost 0 bases, with 11 bases between them. Germline CDR1 reads SGHNT; CDR2 reads YYREEE (reference sequence). This CDR3 is 15 amino acids long. The CDR3 DNA reads as TGTGCCAGCAGCCAGGAGGGGCCCTCCTACAATGAGCAGTTCTTC. This sequence encodes CASSQEGPSYNEQFF.

This chain links TRBV24-1 with TRBJ2-1, with D perhaps matching TRBD1 (6 bases). V lost 3 bases, J lost 10 bases, and 9 bases lay in between. Germline values: CDR1 KGHDR, CDR2 SFDVKD. CDR3 length: 12 residues. The CDR3 DNA reads as TGTGCCACCAGTGATACTGGACAGGAGCAGTTCTTC. Its translation: CATSDTGQEQFF.

The chain employs TRBV28 and TRBJ1-4; TRBD1 is a possible D gene (6 bases). This CDR3 is built from 15 residues. CDR1 is MDHEN and CDR2 is SYDVKM in the germline V gene. The V and J ends lost 3 bases and 0 bases respectively, with 8 bases between them. This chain's CDR3 is CASSFGGSTNEKLFF. The CDR3 nucleotides are TGTGCCAGCAGTTTTGGGGGCTCAACTAATGAAAAACTGTTTTTT.

This clonotype was seen a handful of times. The chain's CDR3 is CASSLRGYTDTQYF. CDR3 bases: TGTGCCAGCAGTCTTCGGGGCTACACAGATACGCAGTATTTT. V is TRBV12-3 or TRBV12-4 and J is TRBJ2-3; D could derive from TRBD1 or TRBD2 (5 bases each). With 5 bases removed from V and 2 bases from J, the gap between germline ends came to 11 bases. The CDR3 runs to 14 residues.

This clonotype was recorded a few times. The chain recombines TRBV28 with TRBJ2-7; 10 nucleotides agree with TRBD1. The V gene end was trimmed by 0 bases and the J gene end by 5 bases; junction bases not matched to a gene: 13. The CDR3 length is 18 residues. Germline lookup yields CDR1 MDHEN and CDR2 SYDVKM. CDR3 coding DNA: TGTGCCAGCAGTTTATGGCCTATAGGGGACAGGGGAGTCCACGAGCAGTACTTC. Its translation is CASSLWPIGDRGVHEQYF.